This T cell receptor (beta chain) was identified during a study of metastatic and nonmetastatic thyroid tumors. TCRdb reanalyzed the PCR reads via MiXCR. The sample lists about 26,000 clones, around a quarter seen once, with less than 7.5% in the top ten. None of the patients had undergone any treatment ahead of thyroid surgery. The CDR3 runs 15 residues. With 4 bases removed from V and 4 bases from J, the gap between germline ends came to 13 bases. Sequenced material: blood. The origin of this receptor is a female donor with papillary thyroid cancer or a benign thyroid nodule (not recorded which). Some clones in this sample may be carry-over from other donors' samples. The chain links TRBV12-3 or TRBV12-4 to TRBJ1-4; D might be TRBD1 (6 bases). The CDR3 region has the DNA TGTGCCAGCAGTTACAGGGTAGGTGATAATGAAAAACTGTTTTTT. Protein product: CASSYRVGDNEKLFF.